This TCR beta chain stems from a study of cytomegalovirus exposure and HLA in healthy donors. Broader study findings: Reportedly, HLA-A and HLA-B alleles of most subjects were accurately predicted from TCR beta.

The CDR3 consists of 14 residues. Per the germline V gene, CDR1 is SGHAT and CDR2 is FQNNGV. J gave up 0 bases and V 6 bases, and 5 bases lay outside the gene matches. About this clone: Its antigen is not known.

The PCR was carried out with 60 Vbeta primers and 13 Jbeta primers. Sequencing was performed with immunoSEQ multiplex PCR; in TCRdb, only in-frame clones are kept and a portion is missing. The sample records 90,000 to 150,000 clones, approximately 84% being singletons. The clonotype originates from a man aged 45 to 65 in good health and CMV-seronegative. What was sequenced was PBMCs. V and J are TRBV11-2 and TRBJ2-7; TRBD2 agrees at 7 bases. The CDR3 region is CASSSQRGSYEQYF. The CDR3 DNA is TGTGCCAGCAGTTCCCAGCGGGGCTCCTACGAGCAGTACTTC. The full variable domain, rest sourced from reference TRBV11-2 and TRBJ2-7, is EAGVAQSPRYKIIEKRQSVAFWCNPISGHATLYWYQQILGQGPKLLIQFQNNGVVDDSQLPKDRFSAERLKGVDSTLKIQPAKLEDSAVYLCASSSQRGSYEQYFGPGTRLTVT.